The 30 T cell receptor beta chains reported below all come from one sample, sequenced in a study of cytomegalovirus exposure and HLA in healthy donors. Primers for the PCR totalled 60 Vbeta and 13 Jbeta. Assay used: immunoSEQ multiplex PCR; TCRdb lists only in-frame clones, some missing. The sample has about 130,000 clones, more than 75% seen once. The sample was PBMCs. The receptors come from a man under 40 in good health and CMV-seronegative.

The chain carries TRBV6-5 and TRBJ1-1, with TRBD1 matching 7 bases. J was trimmed by 6 bases and V by 8 bases; bases with no gene match: 9. This CDR3 has 13 amino acids. The germline gives CDR1 MNHEY, CDR2 SVGAGI. CDR3 region: CASLRDRWSEAFF. The CDR3 region has the DNA TGTGCCAGCCTCCGGGACAGATGGTCTGAAGCTTTCTTT.

This sequence joins TRBV9 and TRBJ1-1; D is possibly TRBD1 (5 bases). This CDR3 spans 15 amino acids. CDR1 SGDLS and CDR2 YYNGEE come from the germline V gene. Trimming removed 2 bases from V and 0 bases from J, with 11 bases in between. The CDR3 sequence: CASSVGGRLNTEAFF. The CDR3 nucleotides are TGTGCCAGCAGCGTGGGGGGACGATTGAACACTGAAGCTTTCTTT.

The V call is TRBV7-2, the J call TRBJ1-4; D is unresolved. Germline V lookup: CDR1 SGHTA, CDR2 FQGNSA. The CDR3 totals 14 residues. V shed 3 bases and J shed 2 bases, with 7 bases lying between them. CDR3 sequence reads: CASSFEFTNEKLFF. For the CDR3, the DNA is TGTGCCAGCAGCTTCGAGTTCACTAATGAAAAACTGTTTTTT.

This clone is a singleton in its sample. V and J are TRBV19 and TRBJ2-7; 7 positions agree with TRBD1. J lost 0 bases, V lost 4 bases, and 6 bases had no gene match. CDR1 is LNHDA, CDR2 SQIVND, per germline (reference sequence). This CDR3 region has 15 residues. The DNA of the CDR3 is TGTGCCAGTAGTAAAGAACAGGGGATCTCCTACGAGCAGTACTTC. Protein product: CASSKEQGISYEQYF.

This clone was found once. This chain joins TRBV5-1 and TRBJ2-2, with a tentative D call TRBD2 (6 bases). Trimming took off 4 bases at V and 3 bases at J, with 10 bases between the two ends. There are 14 residues in the CDR3. Per the germline V gene, CDR1 is SGHRS and CDR2 is YFSETQ. Here the CDR3 DNA reads TGCGCCAGCAGCGCGGGGAGCTACACCGGGGAGCTGTTTTTT. Translation: CASSAGSYTGELFF.

This rearrangement joins TRBV13 to TRBJ1-2; D is possibly TRBD1 (5 bases). V lost 3 bases and J lost 3, with 14 bases in between. The CDR3 loop spans 15 amino acids. Looked up from germline, CDR1 is PRHDT and CDR2 is FYEKMQ (reference sequence). The CDR3, as DNA: TGTGCCAGCAGCTTGGGGGGGGAAGCCCACTATGGCTACACCTTC. The encoded protein is CASSLGGEAHYGYTF.

This chain connects TRBV19 to TRBJ1-1; 7 nucleotides agree with TRBD1. V was pared by 6 bases and J by 7 bases, with 5 bases of the junction left unmatched. Germline CDR1 is LNHDA and CDR2 is SQIVND (reference sequence). CDR3 length: 12 residues. The CDR3 bases are TGTGCCAGTAGAGACCGGGACAGTGAAGCTTTCTTT. The encoded protein is CASRDRDSEAFF.

The rearrangement links TRBV30 to TRBJ2-1, with 12 bases fitting TRBD2. Germline V CDR1 and CDR2: GTSNPN, SVGIG (reference sequence). The CDR3 runs to 18 residues. The V segment lost 4 bases and the J segment 6 bases; nucleotides outside the gene matches: 16. CDR3 residues: CAWTGASGRAKRGNEQFF. The CDR3 bases are TGTGCCTGGACCGGGGCTAGCGGGAGGGCAAAGAGGGGCAATGAGCAGTTCTTC.

The J gene is TRBJ1-4, the V gene TRBV6-5; D may be TRBD1 (5 bases). Germline CDR1 reads MNHEY; CDR2 reads SVGAGI. V was cut by 0 bases and J by 4 bases, with 9 bases left in between. The CDR3 covers 15 residues. CDR3 nucleotides: TGTGCCAGCAGTTACTCGTTGACAGTTAATGAAAAACTGTTTTTT. It translates to CASSYSLTVNEKLFF.

The chain recombines TRBV11-1 with TRBJ2-3, with 8 nucleotides matching TRBD1. With 6 bases clipped from V and 4 bases from J, the junction kept 6 bases outside the gene matches. CDR3 size: 14 residues. The germline V gene has CDR1 SGHAT and CDR2 FQDESV (reference sequence). In nucleotides, the CDR3 is TGTGCCAGCAGACCCGGACAGGGTTCAGATACGCAGTATTTT. This translates into CASRPGQGSDTQYF.

The chain recombines TRBV11-3 with TRBJ1-1; 7 bases fit TRBD1. The CDR3 consists of 14 residues. CDR1 and CDR2 (germline): SGHNT, YENEEA. The trim removed 2 bases at V and 4 bases at J, leaving 4 bases unmatched. The CDR3 sequence: CASSLSQGGTEAFF. CDR3 DNA sequence: TGTGCCAGCAGCTTATCCCAGGGGGGCACTGAAGCTTTCTTT.

This chain uses TRBV5-4 with TRBJ2-7, with TRBD2 matching 7 bases. CDR1 and CDR2 from the germline V gene are SGHNT and YYREEE (reference sequence). Trimming took 4 bases from V and 3 from J; bases not matched to a gene: 7. This CDR3 is built from 14 residues. CDR3: CASSTWTRSYEQYF. As DNA, the CDR3 is TGTGCCAGCAGCACATGGACTAGAAGCTACGAGCAGTACTTC.

A single count supports this clone. The V call is TRBV12-1, the J call TRBJ2-3; the table names TRBD2, a call not compared with the DNA. TRBV12-1 counts as a pseudogene. The CDR3 length is 14 residues. The DNA for the CDR3 is TGTGCCAGCAGCCCTGAGGAGGGGAGGGATACGCAGTATTTT. This codes for CASSPEEGRDTQYF.

This clone occurred once. This rearrangement joins TRBV14 to TRBJ2-2, with 7 bases aligning to TRBD2. The CDR3 is 17 amino acids. From germline, CDR1 is SGHDN and CDR2 FVKESK. Trimming at V came to 5 bases and at J to 2 bases, leaving 11 bases not matched to a gene. This chain's CDR3 is CASSSGGSGPNTGELFF. The CDR3 nucleotides are TGTGCCAGCAGCTCCGGGGGTAGCGGGCCTAACACCGGGGAGCTGTTTTTT.

V gene TRBV14 combines with J gene TRBJ2-7, with TRBD2 matching over 10 bases. Per the germline V gene, CDR1 is SGHDN and CDR2 is FVKESK. The CDR3 extends over 15 amino acids. V was clipped by 5 bases and J by 5 bases; unmatched bases: 9. CDR3 sequence: CASSVQPSGSNEQYF. CDR3 nucleotide sequence: TGTGCCAGCAGCGTGCAACCTAGCGGGAGCAACGAGCAGTACTTC. The full variable domain, in which reference TRBV14 and TRBJ2-7 provide the parts outside the CDR3, is EAGVTQFPSHSVIEKGQTVTLRCDPISGHDNLYWYRRVMGKEIKFLLHFVKESKQDESGMPNNRFLAERTGGTYSTLKVQPAELEDSGVYFCASSVQPSGSNEQYFGPGTRLTVT.

This clone was found a few times. This rearrangement joins TRBV6-5 to TRBJ2-7; a possible D gene is TRBD1 (5 bases). Germline V CDR1 and CDR2: MNHEY, SVGAGI. The CDR3 runs 11 residues. Trimming took off 8 bases at V and 6 bases at J, with 11 bases between the two ends. The CDR3 reads CASGRVGEQYF. CDR3 bases: TGTGCCAGCGGCAGGGTTGGCGAGCAGTACTTC.

This clone was found a few times. The chain is built from TRBV4-1 and TRBJ2-7; the match to TRBD1 covers 9 bases. The V gene's germline CDR1 is MGHRA and CDR2 YSYEKL. V dropped 4 bases and J dropped 4; count of bases not matched to a gene: 5. This CDR3 region has 14 residues. CDR3 in DNA: TGCGCCAGCAGCCTCGGACAGGGGCGATACGAGCAGTACTTC. It is translated as CASSLGQGRYEQYF.

Remarks on this clone: Other DNA sequences in this specimen translate into the identical CDR3. V and J are TRBV6-5 and TRBJ2-1; 11 positions agree with TRBD2. The CDR3 spans 13 residues. The V gene's germline CDR1 is MNHEY and CDR2 SVGAGI. The V and J ends lost 6 bases and 13 bases, in that order; junction bases with no gene match: 8. The CDR3 loop is CASSPTSGGGQFF. CDR3 nucleotides: TGTGCCAGCAGCCCTACTAGCGGGGGAGGTCAGTTCTTC.

The rearrangement uses TRBV30 and TRBJ1-4; the D gene is possibly TRBD1 (5 bases). Germline CDR1 and CDR2: GTSNPN and SVGIG (reference sequence). V lost 4 bases and J 0 bases, leaving 9 bases between the germline ends. The CDR3 has 14 residues. The CDR3 sequence is CAWKKQATNEKLFF. CDR3 bases: TGTGCCTGGAAAAAACAGGCAACTAATGAAAAACTGTTTTTT. Complete variable domain (other parts from reference TRBV30 and TRBJ1-4): SQTIHQWPATLVQPVGSPLSLECTVEGTSNPNLYWYRQAAGRGLQLLFYSVGIGQISSEVPQNLSASRPQDRQFILSSKKLLLSDSGFYLCAWKKQATNEKLFFGSGTQLSVL.

The rearrangement uses TRBV28 and TRBJ1-3, with D maybe TRBD1 (5 bases). From germline, CDR1 is MDHEN and CDR2 SYDVKM. The CDR3 length is 16 residues. Trimming shortened V by 7 bases and J by 4 bases, and 20 bases separated the two germline ends. For the CDR3, the DNA is TGTGCCAGCACCGAGAACCTGGGGACTCTCGGAAACACCATATATTTT. Protein sequence: CASTENLGTLGNTIYF.

This clone occurred once. CDR3 nucleotides: TGTGCCAGCAGCTTAGATAGCGGGAGGGGGGGAGGGACCCAGTACTTC. Encoded protein: CASSLDSGRGGGTQYF. The chain employs TRBV7-2 and TRBJ2-5, with 11 nucleotides matching TRBD2. Trimming removed 1 base from V and 7 bases from J; junction bases left unmatched: 8. CDR1 and CDR2 (germline): SGHTA, FQGNSA. This CDR3 is 16 amino acids long.

V and J are TRBV15 and TRBJ1-2, with a weak D call TRBD1 (5 bases). V was trimmed by 0 bases and J by 4 bases, leaving 9 bases between them. Germline V lookup: CDR1 LNHNV, CDR2 YYDKDF (reference sequence). This CDR3 has 14 residues. CDR3 region: CATSRDMGGYGYTF. CDR3 in DNA: TGTGCCACCAGCAGAGATATGGGGGGCTATGGCTACACCTTC.

The rearrangement uses TRBV7-6 and TRBJ1-2, with 7 bases aligning to TRBD1. The germline gives CDR1 SGHVS, CDR2 FNYEAQ. CDR3 size: 13 residues. The V gene end was trimmed by 5 bases and the J gene end by 8 bases; junction bases not matched to a gene: 8. The CDR3 sequence is CASSQDRMEGYTF. The DNA of the CDR3 is TGTGCCAGCAGCCAGGACAGGATGGAGGGCTACACCTTC.

This sequence joins TRBV11-2 and TRBJ2-7, with D perhaps TRBD1 (5 bases). Germline CDR1 and CDR2: SGHAT and FQNNGV. Trimming left V 5 bases short and J 5 bases short, with 13 bases between. CDR3 length: 13 residues. Here the CDR3 reads CASSPQGFHEQYF. The CDR3 bases are TGTGCCAGCAGCCCGCAGGGTTTTCACGAGCAGTACTTC.

On this clone itself: The junction does not match germline at one end; this may be a read error. The chain recombines TRBV19 with TRBJ1-1; D is unclear. The CDR3 spans 12 residues. Germline CDR1 is LNHDA and CDR2 is SQIVND (reference sequence). CDR3 sequence (DNA): TGTGCCAGTGGTATAGATCAGGCAGAAGCTTTCTTT. This codes for CASGIDQAEAFF.

The chain uses TRBV6-5 and TRBJ1-5; perhaps TRBD1 as D (5 bases). Germline values: CDR1 MNHEY, CDR2 SVGAGI. V dropped 6 bases and J dropped 5 bases, with 11 bases sitting between them. This CDR3 contains 13 residues. The DNA of the CDR3 is TGTGCCAGCAGACTGACAGATTATCAGCCCCAGCATTTT. Its protein is CASRLTDYQPQHF.

A word on this clone: This CDR3 is also generated by other DNA sequences in the sample. The chain has TRBV2 and TRBJ2-1; 9 bases align to TRBD2. V shed 7 bases, J shed 7 bases, and the junction held 8 bases outside the gene matches. Germline V gene data show CDR1 as SNHLY and CDR2 as FYNNEI. The CDR3 contains 14 residues. In DNA, the CDR3 is TGTGCCAGCACTGGGCTAGCGGGGTGGAATGAGCAGTTCTTC. Encoded protein: CASTGLAGWNEQFF.

The chain couples TRBV7-9 to TRBJ1-4, with 9 bases matching TRBD1. With 6 bases clipped from V and 0 bases from J, the junction kept 11 bases outside the gene matches. Germline CDR1 SEHNR, CDR2 FQNEAQ (reference sequence). The length of the CDR3 is 18 residues. DNA for the CDR3: TGTGCCAGCAGAAAAGGGGACAGGGTGGGAACAACTAATGAAAAACTGTTTTTT. It codes for CASRKGDRVGTTNEKLFF.

The CDR3 reads CASNIAGGTGELFF. The CDR3 nucleotides are TGTGCCAGCAATATAGCGGGAGGCACCGGGGAGCTGTTTTTT. This chain uses TRBV19 with TRBJ2-2; 10 bases line up with TRBD2. This CDR3 is built from 14 residues. Losses at the gene ends were 9 bases for V and 4 bases for J; bases not matched to a gene: 5. Germline CDR1 is LNHDA and CDR2 is SQIVND (reference sequence).

The chain is built from TRBV5-1 and TRBJ2-7; D possibly corresponds to TRBD1 (6 bases). This CDR3 has 12 residues. Germline CDR1 reads SGHRS; CDR2 reads YFSETQ. V lost 5 bases to trimming and J lost 6 bases, with 12 bases between them. CDR3 DNA: TGCGCCAGCAGTCCTACAGGGCCCGAGCAGTACTTC. This sequence encodes CASSPTGPEQYF.